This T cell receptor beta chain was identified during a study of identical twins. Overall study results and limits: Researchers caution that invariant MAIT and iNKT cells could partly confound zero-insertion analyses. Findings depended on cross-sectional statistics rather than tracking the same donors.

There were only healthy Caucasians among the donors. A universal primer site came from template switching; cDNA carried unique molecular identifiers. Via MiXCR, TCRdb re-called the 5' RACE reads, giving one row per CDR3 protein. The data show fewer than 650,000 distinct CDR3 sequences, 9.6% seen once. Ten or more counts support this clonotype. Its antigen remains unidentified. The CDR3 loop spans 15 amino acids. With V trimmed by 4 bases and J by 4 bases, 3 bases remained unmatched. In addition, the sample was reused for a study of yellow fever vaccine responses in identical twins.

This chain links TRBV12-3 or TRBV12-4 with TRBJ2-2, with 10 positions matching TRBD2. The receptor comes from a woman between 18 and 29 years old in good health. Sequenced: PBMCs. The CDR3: CASSSRTSGTGELFF. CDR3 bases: TGTGCCAGCAGTTCTCGGACTAGCGGCACCGGGGAGCTGTTTTTT.